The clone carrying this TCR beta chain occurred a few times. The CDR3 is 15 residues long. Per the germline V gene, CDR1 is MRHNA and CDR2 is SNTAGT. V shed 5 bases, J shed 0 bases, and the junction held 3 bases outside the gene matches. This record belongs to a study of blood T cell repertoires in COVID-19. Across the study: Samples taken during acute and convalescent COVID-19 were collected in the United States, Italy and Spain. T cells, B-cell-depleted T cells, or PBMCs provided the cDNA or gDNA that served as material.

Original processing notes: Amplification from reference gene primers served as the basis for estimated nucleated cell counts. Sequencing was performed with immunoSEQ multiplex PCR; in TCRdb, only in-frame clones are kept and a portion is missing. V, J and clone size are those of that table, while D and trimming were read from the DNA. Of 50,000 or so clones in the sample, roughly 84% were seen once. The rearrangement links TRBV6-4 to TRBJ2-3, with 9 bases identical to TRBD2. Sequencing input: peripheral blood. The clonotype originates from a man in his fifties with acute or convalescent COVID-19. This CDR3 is CASSSSGGSTDTQYF. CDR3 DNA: TGTGCCAGCAGTTCCAGCGGGGGGAGCACAGATACGCAGTATTTT.